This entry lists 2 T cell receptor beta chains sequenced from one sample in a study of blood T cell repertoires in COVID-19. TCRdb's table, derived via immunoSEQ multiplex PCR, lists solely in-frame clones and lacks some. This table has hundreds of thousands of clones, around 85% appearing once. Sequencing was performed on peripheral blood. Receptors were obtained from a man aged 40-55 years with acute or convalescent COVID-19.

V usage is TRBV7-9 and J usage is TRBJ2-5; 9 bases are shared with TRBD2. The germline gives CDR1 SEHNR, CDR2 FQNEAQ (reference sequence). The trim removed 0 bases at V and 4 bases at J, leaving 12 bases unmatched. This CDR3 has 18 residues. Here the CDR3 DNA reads TGTGCCAGCAGCTTAGCCTCGGCGGGAGGGCAATTTGGAGAGACCCAGTACTTC. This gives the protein CASSLASAGGQFGETQYF.

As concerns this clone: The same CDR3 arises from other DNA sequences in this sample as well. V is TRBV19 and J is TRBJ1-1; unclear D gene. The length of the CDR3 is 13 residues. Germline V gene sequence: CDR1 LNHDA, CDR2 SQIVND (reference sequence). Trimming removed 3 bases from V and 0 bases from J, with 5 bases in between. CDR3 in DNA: TGTGCCAGTAGTATTCGGGTGAACACTGAAGCTTTCTTT. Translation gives CASSIRVNTEAFF.